Reported below is one T cell receptor (beta chain). Reverse transcribed after extraction, RNA yielded cDNA as the sequencing template. Generated by immunoSEQ multiplex PCR, the TCRdb table keeps only in-frame clones and is missing some. The table includes more than 200,000 clones, roughly two thirds detected once. The entry originates in a study of CD8+ T cells in alopecia areata. Whole-study context: Treated patients swallowed 5 to 10 mg of oral tofacitinib twice daily.

The CDR3 length is 14 residues. Germline CDR1 MGHDK, CDR2 SYGVNS. Trimming stripped 2 bases from V and 2 bases from J, with 8 bases between. The material was CD4+ T cells sorted from blood, obtained at week 0. This TCR came from a human donor with alopecia areata. This chain joins TRBV25-1 and TRBJ2-3; D uncertain. As DNA, the CDR3 is TGTGCCAGCAGTGAAGGAGCTTCCACAGATACGCAGTATTTT. Protein: CASSEGASTDTQYF.